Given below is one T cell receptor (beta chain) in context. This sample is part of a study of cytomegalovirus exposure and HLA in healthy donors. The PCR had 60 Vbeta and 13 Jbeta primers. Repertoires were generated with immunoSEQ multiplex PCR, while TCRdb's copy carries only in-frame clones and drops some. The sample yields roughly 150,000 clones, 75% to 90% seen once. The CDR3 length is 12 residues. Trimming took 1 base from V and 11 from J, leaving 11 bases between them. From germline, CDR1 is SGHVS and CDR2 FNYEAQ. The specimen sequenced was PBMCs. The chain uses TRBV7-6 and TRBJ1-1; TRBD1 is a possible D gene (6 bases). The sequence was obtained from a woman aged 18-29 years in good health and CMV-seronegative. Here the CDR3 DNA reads TGTGCCAGCAGCTTAGAGGCAGGGGCGGCTTTCTTT. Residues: CASSLEAGAAFF. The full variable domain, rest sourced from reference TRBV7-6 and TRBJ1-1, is GAGVSQSPRYKVTKRGQDVALRCDPISGHVSLYWYRQALGQGPEFLTYFNYEAQQDKSGLPNDRFSAERPEGSISTLTIQRTEQRDSAMYRCASSLEAGAAFFGQGTRLTVV.